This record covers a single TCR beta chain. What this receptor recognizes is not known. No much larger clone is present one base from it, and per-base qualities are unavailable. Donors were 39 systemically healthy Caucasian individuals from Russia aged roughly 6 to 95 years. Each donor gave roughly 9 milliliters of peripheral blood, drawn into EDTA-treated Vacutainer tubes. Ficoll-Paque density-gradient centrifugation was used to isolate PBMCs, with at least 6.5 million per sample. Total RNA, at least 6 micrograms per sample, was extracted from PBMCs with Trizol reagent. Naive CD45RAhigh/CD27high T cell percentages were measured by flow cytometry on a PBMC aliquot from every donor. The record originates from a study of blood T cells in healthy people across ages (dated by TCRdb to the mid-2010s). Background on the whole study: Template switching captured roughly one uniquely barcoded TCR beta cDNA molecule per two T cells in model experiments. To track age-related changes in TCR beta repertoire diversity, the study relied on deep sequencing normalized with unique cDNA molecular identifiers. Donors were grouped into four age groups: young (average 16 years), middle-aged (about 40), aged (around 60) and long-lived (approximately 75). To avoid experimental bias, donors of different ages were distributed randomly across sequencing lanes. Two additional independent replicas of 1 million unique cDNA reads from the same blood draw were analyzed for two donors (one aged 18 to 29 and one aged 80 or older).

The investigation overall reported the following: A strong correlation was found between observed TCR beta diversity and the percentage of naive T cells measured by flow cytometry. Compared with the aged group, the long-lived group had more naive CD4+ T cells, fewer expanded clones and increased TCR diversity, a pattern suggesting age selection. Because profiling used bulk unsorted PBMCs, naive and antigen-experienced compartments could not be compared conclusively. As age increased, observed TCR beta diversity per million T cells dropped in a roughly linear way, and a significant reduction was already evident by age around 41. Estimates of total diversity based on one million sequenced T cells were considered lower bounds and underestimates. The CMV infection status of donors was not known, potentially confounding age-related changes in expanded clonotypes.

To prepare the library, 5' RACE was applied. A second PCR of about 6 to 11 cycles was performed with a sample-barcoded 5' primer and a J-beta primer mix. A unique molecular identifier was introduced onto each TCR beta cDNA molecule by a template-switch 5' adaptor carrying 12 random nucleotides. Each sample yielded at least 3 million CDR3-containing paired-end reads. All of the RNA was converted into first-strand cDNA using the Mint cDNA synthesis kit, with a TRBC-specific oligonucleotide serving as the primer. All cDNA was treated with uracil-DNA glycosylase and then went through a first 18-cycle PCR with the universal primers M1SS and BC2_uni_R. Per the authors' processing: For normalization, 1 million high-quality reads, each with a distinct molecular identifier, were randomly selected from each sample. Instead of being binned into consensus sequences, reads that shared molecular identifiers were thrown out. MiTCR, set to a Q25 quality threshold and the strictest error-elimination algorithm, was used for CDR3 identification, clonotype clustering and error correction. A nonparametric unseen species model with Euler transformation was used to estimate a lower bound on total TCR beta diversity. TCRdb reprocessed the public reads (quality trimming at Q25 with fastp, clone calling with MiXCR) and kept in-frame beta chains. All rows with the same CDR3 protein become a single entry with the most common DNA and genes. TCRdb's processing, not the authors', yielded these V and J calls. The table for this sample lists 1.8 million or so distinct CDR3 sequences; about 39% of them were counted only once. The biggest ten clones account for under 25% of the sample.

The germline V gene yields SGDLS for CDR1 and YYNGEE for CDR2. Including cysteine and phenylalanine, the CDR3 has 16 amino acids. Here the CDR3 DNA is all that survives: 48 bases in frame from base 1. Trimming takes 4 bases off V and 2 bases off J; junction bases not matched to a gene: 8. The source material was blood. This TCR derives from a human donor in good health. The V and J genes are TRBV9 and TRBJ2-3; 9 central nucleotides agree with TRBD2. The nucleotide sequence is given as TGTGCCAGCAGCTCATATAGCGGGGGCCCCACAGATACGCAGTATTTT. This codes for CASSSYSGGPTDTQYF.